This T cell receptor (beta chain) was retrieved from a study of T cell repertoires in cytomegalovirus infection. Study at large: Evidence of both CMV infection and a matching HLA type came from public TCR beta signatures.

MiXCR was run by TCRdb on the reads, yielding one entry per CDR3 protein. The sample shows about 240,000 distinct CDR3 sequences, around 6.2% of them seen only once. Looked up from germline, CDR1 is DFQATT and CDR2 is SNEGSKA (reference sequence). V was clipped by 6 bases and J by 0 bases, with 14 bases between them. The CDR3 is 14 amino acids. The table lists this clonotype with many counts. Antigen specificity is unknown. Study results and limitations: Summed frequency of shared TCR beta families picked out CMV carriers who also had the relevant HLA.

The chain joins TRBV20-1 to TRBJ1-1, with D possibly TRBD1 on 5 matching bases. Sequencing was carried out using PBMCs. This sequence originates from a human donor in good health (CMV status not recorded). Some clones in this sample may be carry-over from other donors' samples. The CDR3 loop reads CSADGGVMNTEAFF. CDR3 nucleotide sequence: TGCAGTGCCGACGGGGGGGTTATGAACACTGAAGCTTTCTTT.